The 28 T cell receptor beta chains given below trace back to one sample, sequenced in a study of blood T cell repertoires in COVID-19. Method: immunoSEQ multiplex PCR; TCRdb's copy keeps in-frame clones and lacks some. The top ten hold roughly a sixth of the sample, which has some 80,000 clones, roughly 90% seen once. Sequenced sample: peripheral blood. The source is a human donor in a cohort sampled during active COVID-19.

The gene calls are TRBV18 and TRBJ2-2; TRBD2 might be the D (6 bases). The V gene lost 0 bases and the J gene lost 1 base, with 9 bases spanning the gap. CDR3 length: 16 residues. The germline CDR1 and CDR2 sequences are KGHSH and LQKENI. CDR3: CASSPPERVNTGELFF. CDR3 DNA sequence: TGTGCCAGCTCACCACCGGAGCGGGTGAACACCGGGGAGCTGTTTTTT.

V usage is TRBV7-3 and J usage is TRBJ2-3; D may be TRBD2 (5 bases). Trimming removed 2 bases at V and 2 bases at J, with 14 bases between. CDR3 length: 16 residues. Germline values: CDR1 SGHTA, CDR2 FQGTGA. The CDR3 nucleotides read TGTGCCAGCAGCTTAGTGTCGGGAACCTTCACAGATACGCAGTATTTT. It translates to CASSLVSGTFTDTQYF.

The chain carries TRBV5-1 and TRBJ2-5; TRBD2 matches 7 bases. CDR3 length equals 16 residues. Per germline, CDR1 SGHRS and CDR2 YFSETQ. After removal of 0 bases from V and 4 bases from J, the junction contained 9 bases not matched to a gene. The CDR3 loop reads CASSLEVGGSTETQYF. The DNA of the CDR3 is TGCGCCAGCAGCTTGGAGGTCGGGGGGAGCACAGAGACCCAGTACTTC. Complete variable domain (other parts from reference TRBV5-1 and TRBJ2-5): KAGVTQTPRYLIKTRGQQVTLSCSPISGHRSVSWYQQTPGQGLQFLFEYFSETQRNKGNFPGRFSGRQFSNSRSEMNVSTLELGDSALYLCASSLEVGGSTETQYFGPGTRLLVL.

This rearrangement joins TRBV18 to TRBJ2-2; TRBD1 matches at 7 bases. The CDR3 is 16 residues long. Germline CDR1 reads KGHSH; CDR2 reads LQKENI. V dropped 3 bases and J dropped 4; count of bases not matched to a gene: 8. For the CDR3, the DNA is TGTGCCAGCTCACCGGGAAGGGGGCATGTCACCGGGGAGCTGTTTTTT. The encoded protein is CASSPGRGHVTGELFF.

The chain employs TRBV15 and TRBJ1-2, with 8 bases matching TRBD1. Trimming cost V 3 bases and J 4 bases; bases outside gene matches: 4. Germline CDR1 and CDR2: LNHNV and YYDKDF (reference sequence). The CDR3 is made up of 14 amino acids. This chain's CDR3 is CATSSVDRGYGYTF. For the CDR3, the DNA is TGTGCCACCAGCAGTGTAGACAGGGGCTATGGCTACACCTTC.

This clone was recorded once. The CDR3 sequence: CASSEVRRQYF. As DNA, the CDR3 is TGTGCCAGCAGTGAGGTACGGAGGCAGTACTTC. The V gene is TRBV2, the J gene TRBJ2-7; D not resolved. V was cut by 3 bases and J by 9 bases, with 9 bases left in between. Germline CDR1 is SNHLY and CDR2 is FYNNEI. The CDR3 spans 11 residues.

This clone has a handful of counts. The rearrangement uses TRBV5-4 and TRBJ2-4, with TRBD1 matching over 10 bases. This CDR3 spans 15 amino acids. Looked up from germline, CDR1 is SGHNT and CDR2 is YYREEE (reference sequence). J was trimmed by 7 bases and V by 4 bases; bases with no gene match: 8. The CDR3 region has the DNA TGTGCCAGCAGCCGAAGGGACAGGGGTTACAACATTCAGTACTTC. Translated, it gives CASSRRDRGYNIQYF.

The V call is TRBV6-2 or TRBV6-3, the J call TRBJ2-7; 12 nucleotides agree with TRBD2. Germline trimming cut 5 bases from V and 3 bases from J; bases unmatched to any gene: 8. The CDR3 is made up of 16 amino acids. In germline, CDR1 is MNHEY, CDR2 SVGEGT. The CDR3 is CASSQTSGGLLYEQYF. For the CDR3, the DNA is TGTGCCAGCAGTCAGACTAGCGGGGGACTCCTCTACGAGCAGTACTTC.

V and J are TRBV10-3 and TRBJ2-1; 12 bases are shared with TRBD2. With 0 bases clipped from V and 5 bases from J, the junction kept 8 bases outside the gene matches. The CDR3 length is 18 residues. Germline lookup yields CDR1 ENHRY and CDR2 SYGVKD. The CDR3 sequence is CAISESGLAGGPDNEQFF. In nucleotides, the CDR3 is TGTGCCATCAGTGAGTCGGGGCTAGCGGGGGGGCCGGACAATGAGCAGTTCTTC.

The J gene is TRBJ2-7, the V gene TRBV28, with 8 bases identical to TRBD1. CDR1 and CDR2 (germline): MDHEN, SYDVKM. The V gene end was trimmed by 6 bases and the J gene end by 1 base; junction bases not matched to a gene: 8. The CDR3 is 15 amino acids. The CDR3 DNA sequence: TGTGCCAGCAGACCCGACAGGGGACAATCCTACGAGCAGTACTTC. Translation gives CASRPDRGQSYEQYF.

This chain connects TRBV11-3 to TRBJ2-7; D gene unclear. The CDR3 covers 12 residues. Germline CDR1 SGHNT, CDR2 YENEEA. V was pared by 5 bases and J by 7 bases, with 12 bases between. CDR3 region: CASSLQSWEQYF. The CDR3 DNA reads as TGTGCCAGCAGCCTACAGTCGTGGGAGCAGTACTTC.

The CDR3 loop reads CASSLGNTQYF. The DNA for the CDR3 is TGTGCCAGCAGCCTCGGGAATACGCAGTATTTT. The chain employs TRBV6-4 and TRBJ2-3; D possibly corresponds to TRBD2 (5 bases). V lost 6 bases to trimming and J lost 7 bases, with 8 bases between them. Germline V gives CDR1 MRHNA, CDR2 SNTAGT. The CDR3 covers 11 residues.

The V and J genes are TRBV7-8 and TRBJ2-1; 7 bases agree with TRBD1. CDR3 length: 13 amino acids. Germline CDR1 reads SGHVS; CDR2 reads FQNEAQ. The ends lost 6 bases at V and 5 bases at J; junction bases unmatched: 4. CDR3 region: CASRRGQNNEQFF. In DNA form, the CDR3 reads TGTGCCAGCAGACGGGGACAGAACAATGAGCAGTTCTTC. Looking up the rest from reference TRBV7-8 and TRBJ2-1 gives the full variable domain: GAGVSQSPRYKVAKRGQDVALRCDPISGHVSLFWYQQALGQGPEFLTYFQNEAQLDKSGLPSDRFFAERPEGSVSTLKIQRTQQEDSAVYLCASRRGQNNEQFFGPGTRLTVL.

The chain recombines TRBV12-5 with TRBJ2-2, with D possibly TRBD2 on 5 matching bases. CDR3 size: 15 residues. The germline V gene encodes CDR1 LGHNT and CDR2 FRNRAP. The V gene lost 2 bases and the J gene lost 4 bases, with 11 bases spanning the gap. CDR3 in amino acids: CASGLILEGTGELFF. The CDR3 nucleotides are TGTGCTAGTGGTTTGATCCTAGAGGGCACCGGGGAGCTGTTTTTT.

This CDR3 is CASSPRDSFADTQYF. The CDR3 DNA follows: TGTGCCAGCAGCCCTCGGGACTCCTTCGCAGATACGCAGTATTTT. This chain joins TRBV7-8 and TRBJ2-3, with D tentatively TRBD2 (6 bases). The CDR3 contains 15 residues. Trimming took off 5 bases at V and 4 bases at J, with 16 bases between the two ends. Germline CDR1 is SGHVS and CDR2 is FQNEAQ. The whole variable domain, filled in from reference TRBV7-8 and TRBJ2-3, reads GAGVSQSPRYKVAKRGQDVALRCDPISGHVSLFWYQQALGQGPEFLTYFQNEAQLDKSGLPSDRFFAERPEGSVSTLKIQRTQQEDSAVYLCASSPRDSFADTQYFGPGTRLTVL.

The chain combines TRBV29-1 with TRBJ1-2; 7 bases align to TRBD1. Germline assignment: CDR1 SQVTM and CDR2 ANQGSEA. The V gene end was trimmed by 3 bases and the J gene end by 4 bases; junction bases not matched to a gene: 5. The CDR3 has 13 amino acids. The CDR3 is CSVDTRDSYGYTF. CDR3 coding DNA: TGCAGCGTTGATACGAGGGACAGCTATGGCTACACCTTC.

The count of this clone is one. The chain uses TRBV28 and TRBJ2-7, with 9 bases lining up with TRBD1. The trim removed 4 bases at V and 2 bases at J, leaving 9 bases unmatched. Germline V gene data show CDR1 as MDHEN and CDR2 as SYDVKM. The length of the CDR3 is 16 residues. The CDR3 sequence: CASSSIWGQGPYEQYF. DNA of the CDR3: TGTGCCAGCAGTTCGATATGGGGACAGGGACCCTACGAGCAGTACTTC.

Remarks on this clone: Mismatch with germline at one junction end may stem from a read error. This chain links TRBV5-1 with TRBJ2-3, with D possibly matching TRBD2 (6 bases). This CDR3 has 13 amino acids. Looked up from germline, CDR1 is SGHRS and CDR2 is YFSETQ. CDR3 DNA sequence: TGCGCCAGCAGCCCCCCGGTCGTGGGAGGCCCTAGTTTT. Protein sequence: CASSPPVVGGPSF.

The chain has TRBV30 and TRBJ1-6, with D perhaps TRBD1 (5 bases). V shed 3 bases and J shed 10 bases, with 13 bases lying between them. This CDR3 comprises 13 residues. Per germline, CDR1 GTSNPN and CDR2 SVGIG (reference sequence). The CDR3 sequence: CAWSPQEWSPLHF. CDR3 nucleotide sequence: TGTGCCTGGAGCCCACAGGAGTGGTCACCCCTCCACTTT.

This sequence joins TRBV3-1 (or the pseudogene TRBV3-2) and TRBJ2-7; no firm D call. The CDR3 totals 15 residues. Trimming pared 5 bases from V and 2 bases from J, leaving 16 bases between. Germline assignment: CDR1 LGHDT and CDR2 YNNKEL (reference sequence). The CDR3 spells CASSSLTWAAYEQYF. CDR3 DNA sequence: TGTGCCAGCAGCTCCCTAACTTGGGCAGCCTACGAGCAGTACTTC.

V is TRBV21-1 and J is TRBJ2-3; TRBD2, as called in the table, went unchecked against the DNA. TRBV21-1 is described as a pseudogene. The CDR3 runs to 15 residues. The CDR3 region has the DNA TGTGCCAGCCGGCGGGACTGCCCTAGCACAGATACGCAGTATTTT. Its translation is CASRRDCPSTDTQYF.

This chain joins TRBV6-5 and TRBJ1-3, with 8 nucleotides matching TRBD1. Per germline, CDR1 MNHEY and CDR2 SVGAGI. The CDR3 runs 14 residues. Trimming at V came to 4 bases and at J to 4 bases, leaving 3 bases not matched to a gene. CDR3 residues: CASSSGGRGNTIYF. The DNA for the CDR3 is TGTGCCAGCAGTTCAGGGGGCCGGGGAAACACCATATATTTT.

In its sample, this clone was seen a few times. This sequence joins TRBV6-6 and TRBJ2-1, with 14 bases that match TRBD2. The CDR3 runs to 15 residues. From germline, CDR1 is MNHNY and CDR2 SVGAGI (reference sequence). The V gene end was trimmed by 8 bases and the J gene end by 10 bases; junction bases not matched to a gene: 10. This CDR3 is CASATSGGASAEQFF. In nucleotides, the CDR3 is TGTGCCAGCGCGACTAGCGGGGGGGCTTCAGCCGAGCAGTTCTTC.

V is TRBV11-2 and J is TRBJ2-1; 15 bases are a match to TRBD2. From germline, CDR1 is SGHAT and CDR2 FQNNGV. This CDR3 spans 19 amino acids. J lost 0 bases, V lost 4 bases, and 7 bases had no gene match. DNA for the CDR3: TGTGCCAGCAGCTACGGACTAGCGGGGGGGTTTACCTCCTACAATGAGCAGTTCTTC. Its protein product is CASSYGLAGGFTSYNEQFF.

V is TRBV4-2 and J is TRBJ2-7; 10 bases match TRBD2. CDR1 and CDR2 (germline): LGHNA, YNFKEQ. The J segment lost 4 bases and the V segment lost 1 base, leaving 10 bases of the junction unmatched. The CDR3 runs 17 residues. For the CDR3, the DNA is TGTGCCAGCAGCCAAGTGGGTACAGCGGGGGGGCCATACGAGCAGTACTTC. Translating it yields CASSQVGTAGGPYEQYF.

The CDR3 bases are TGTGCCAGCAGTTTCGCGACAGGGGTGGGTTCACCCCTCCACTTT. This gives the protein CASSFATGVGSPLHF. The chain joins TRBV27 to TRBJ1-6; 8 bases are shared with TRBD1. Germline assignment: CDR1 MNHEY and CDR2 SMNVEV (reference sequence). V was clipped by 3 bases and J by 9 bases; unmatched bases: 7. CDR3 size: 15 residues.

The gene calls are TRBV2 and TRBJ2-1, with 8 bases matching TRBD1. Trimming cost V 4 bases and J 6 bases; bases outside gene matches: 5. This CDR3 region has 14 residues. Looked up from germline, CDR1 is SNHLY and CDR2 is FYNNEI. For the CDR3, the DNA is TGTGCCAGCAGTGTACAGGGGGAGTTCAATGAGCAGTTCTTC. Encoded protein: CASSVQGEFNEQFF.

The chain links TRBV7-7 to TRBJ2-3, with D uncertain. The V gene's germline CDR1 is SSHAT and CDR2 FNYEAQ (reference sequence). Between the trimmed V and J ends, which lost 5 bases and 2 bases, there was a span of 17 bases. This CDR3 spans 16 amino acids. The DNA for the CDR3 is TGTGCCAGCAGCCCGTTGGCGCCGCTAGACACAGATACGCAGTATTTT. Protein product: CASSPLAPLDTDTQYF.